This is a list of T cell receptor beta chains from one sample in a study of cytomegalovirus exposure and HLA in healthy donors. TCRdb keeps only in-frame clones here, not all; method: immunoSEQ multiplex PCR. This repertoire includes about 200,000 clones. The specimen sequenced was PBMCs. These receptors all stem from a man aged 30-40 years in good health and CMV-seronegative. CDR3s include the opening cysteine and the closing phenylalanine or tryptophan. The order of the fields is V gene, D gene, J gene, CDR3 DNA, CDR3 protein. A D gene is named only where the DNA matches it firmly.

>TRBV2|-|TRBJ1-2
TGTGCCAGCGGGACACAAAAACTCCTCGGCTACACCTTC
CASGTQKLLGYTF
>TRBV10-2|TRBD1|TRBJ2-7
TGCGCCAGCAGTCCAGGGTCCGGGACAGCGGCCTGGTACGAGCAGTACTTC
CASSPGSGTAAWYEQYF
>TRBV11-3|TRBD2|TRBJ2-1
TGTGCCAGCAGCGAACTCCGGACTAGCGGTGAGCAGTTCTTC
CASSELRTSGEQFF
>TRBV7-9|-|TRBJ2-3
TGTGCCAGCAGCTCCCGGGACATCTGGGTGGCAGATACGCAGTATTTT
CASSSRDIWVADTQYF
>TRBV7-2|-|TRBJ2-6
TGTGCCAGCAGTTTTGAAGGGGTCTGGGCCAACGTCCTGACTTTC
CASSFEGVWANVLTF
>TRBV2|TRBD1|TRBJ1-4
TGTGCCAGCAGGATAACAGGGGCCAACGAAAAACTGTTTTTT
CASRITGANEKLFF
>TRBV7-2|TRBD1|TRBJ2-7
TGTGCCAGCAGCTTAGACAGGGGTCCCTACGAGCAGTACTTC
CASSLDRGPYEQYF
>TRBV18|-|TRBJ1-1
TGTGCCAGCTCACCCGGGGGAGGGCCCGAAGCTTTCTTT
CASSPGGGPEAFF
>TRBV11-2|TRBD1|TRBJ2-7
TGTGCCAGCAGCCAATCTCCGGGACAGAACTACGAGCAGTACTTC
CASSQSPGQNYEQYF
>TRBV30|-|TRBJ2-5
TGTGCCTGGAGTGTAGGAGGGACGACACAAGAGACCCAGTACTTC
CAWSVGGTTQETQYF
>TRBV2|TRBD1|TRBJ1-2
TGTGCCAGCCGTCAGGGGGAGAATGGCTACACCTTC
CASRQGENGYTF
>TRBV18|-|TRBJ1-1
TGTGCCAGCTCATCGTCAGGGGAAACTGAAGCTTTCTTT
CASSSSGETEAFF
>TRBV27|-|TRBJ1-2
TGTGCCAGCAGTTTAGCCCCAGGGCGAGACTATGGCTACACCTTC
CASSLAPGRDYGYTF
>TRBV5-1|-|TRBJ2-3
TGCGCCAGCAGCTCGTCACCCGGGGCAGATACGCAGTATTTT
CASSSSPGADTQYF
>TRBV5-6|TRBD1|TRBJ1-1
TGTGCCAGCAGCGCGTGGGACAGGGGAAACACTGAAGCTTTCTTT
CASSAWDRGNTEAFF
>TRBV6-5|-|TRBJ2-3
TGTGCCAGCAGTTACCCGGGTGAAGGCACAGATACGCAGTATTTT
CASSYPGEGTDTQYF